This T cell receptor (beta chain) was identified during a study of Ad26.COV2.S vaccination and SARS-CoV-2 variants. Regarding the study as a whole: Vaccinees reportedly had broad spike-specific CD8+ and CD4+ T cell responses.

Germline values: CDR1 SNHLY, CDR2 FYNNEI. The CDR3 has 13 amino acids. Trimming cost V 6 bases and J 9 bases, with 17 bases left between them. Clones were sequenced by immunoSEQ multiplex PCR, and TCRdb holds only the in-frame ones, with some missing. The sample lists 300,000 to 400,000 clones; around 90% were seen once. This clone was counted once. Antigen unknown. This receptor was taken from a human donor who had recovered from COVID-19. The sample consisted of peripheral blood, taken after recovery from COVID-19. This chain links TRBV2 with TRBJ1-1; D might be TRBD1 (5 bases). CDR3: CASRNDYGTQAFF. Here the CDR3 DNA reads TGTGCCAGCAGAAACGACTACGGGACGCAAGCTTTCTTT.